This T cell receptor (beta chain) was identified during a study of blood T cell repertoires in COVID-19 (dated by TCRdb to about 2020). Looking at the study overall: The collaborator samples originated in the United States, Italy and Spain and spanned the acute and convalescent phases of COVID-19. Subjects who had been exposed to COVID-19, were actively infected with it, or had recovered from it provided the deeply sampled blood TCRbeta repertoires that made up the dataset. Nearly every sample came with metadata listing a de-identified subject ID, COVID-19 status, age in years and sex. The repertoires were released in a freely available public database meant as a resource for research on the immune response to SARS-CoV-2. Where HLA class I and class II types were available, the types were taken from metadata supplied by the sample provider, not from assay-based typing. The samples were drawn from the first 160 participants of the ongoing ImmuneRACE study and from roughly 1,300 subjects provided by 6 global collaborators. The material from the prospective study consisted of cDNA or gDNA derived from T cells, B-cell-depleted T cells, or PBMCs.

Here V drops 3 bases and J drops 1 base, and the junction holds 1 base not matched to any gene. The CDR3 runs 15 amino acids, cysteine and phenylalanine included. Only the CDR3 portion is preserved as DNA: 45 bases, with reading frame beginning at the first base. CDR1 and CDR2 are read off the germline V gene as MGHDK and SYGVNS. Overall results and qualifications from the work: The quantity of clinical and demographic metadata differed by source and by participant and was supplied without curation.

Concerning this clone: It lacks a known antigen. Base-call qualities are not available, and no considerably larger clone is one nucleotide away.

Enrolling through a virtual design, the prospective study's participants ranged in age from roughly 18 to 95 years and lived across approximately 25 United States geographic areas. In the prospective study, participants were assigned to cohorts based on the clinical history participants reported in a screening survey and a study questionnaire. In the prospective study, mobile phlebotomists collected whole blood, serum and a nasopharyngeal or oropharyngeal swab from each participant. Prospective study participants could optionally give additional blood draws and questionnaires over an approximately 2-month period. Before DNA extraction, prospective study blood samples were shipped either frozen or at room temperature. TCRbeta CDR3 regions were amplified from genomic DNA by means of the immunoSEQ Assay, a bias-controlled multiplex PCR. The authors' analysis ran thus. The number of nucleated cells in each sample was estimated from the amplification of reference gene primers within the assay. Sequence reads were collapsed and filtered to measure the absolute abundance of every unique TCRbeta CDR3 rearrangement. For each sample, productive Simpson clonality was calculated as the square root of Simpson's diversity index over productive rearrangements. The immuneACCESS repertoire file appears here via TCRdb, limited to in-frame rearrangements. These files lack a portion of the clones; in checked studies, under half of the deficit traces to unresolved V genes, and the cause of the others is not known. The V and J calls and clone size come from that table; D and trimming were worked out from the DNA. A total of some 240,000 clones appear in this sample, approximately 86% of them only once. Clones ranked in the top ten supply roughly 3.3% of the sample.

The sequence came from a woman between 40 and 55 years old with acute COVID-19. The material sequenced was PBMCs or T cells enriched from blood (not recorded which). The chain uses TRBV25-1 and TRBJ2-2, with 8 bases matching TRBD1. The nucleotide sequence reads TGTGCCAGCAGTGACGGGACAGGGAACACCGGGGAGCTGTTTTTT. It is translated as CASSDGTGNTGELFF.